This T cell receptor (beta chain) was sequenced in a study of T cell changes during pregnancy in multiple sclerosis. Germline V lookup: CDR1 MDHEN, CDR2 SYDVKM. This CDR3 comprises 15 residues. V lost 8 bases to trimming and J lost 0 bases; unmatched junction nucleotides: 9. Clones were sequenced by immunoSEQ multiplex PCR, and TCRdb holds only the in-frame ones, with some missing. The table records approximately 93,000 clones, 80% to 95% of them present only once. Sequencing used peripheral blood, obtained before pregnancy. This clonotype was obtained from a female donor with multiple sclerosis, enrolled in a pregnancy study. This chain uses TRBV28 with TRBJ2-7; 8 nucleotides agree with TRBD1. The CDR3 nucleotides are TGTGCCAGCGCCACCGACAGGGGAGCCTCCTACGAGCAGTACTTC. Protein product: CASATDRGASYEQYF.